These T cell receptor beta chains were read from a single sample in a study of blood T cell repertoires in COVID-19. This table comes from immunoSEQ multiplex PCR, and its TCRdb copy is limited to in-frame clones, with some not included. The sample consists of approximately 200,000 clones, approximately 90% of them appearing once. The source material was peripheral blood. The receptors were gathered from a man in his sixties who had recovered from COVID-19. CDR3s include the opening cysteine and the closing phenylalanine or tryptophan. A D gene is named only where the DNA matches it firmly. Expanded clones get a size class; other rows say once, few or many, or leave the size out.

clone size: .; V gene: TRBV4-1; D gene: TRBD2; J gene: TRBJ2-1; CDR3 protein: CASSQDSTSGISYNEQFF; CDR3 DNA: TGCGCCAGCAGCCAAGATAGCACTAGCGGGATCTCCTACAATGAGCAGTTCTTC
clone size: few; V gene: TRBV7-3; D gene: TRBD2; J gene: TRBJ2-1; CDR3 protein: CASSLSGAGGWNEQFF; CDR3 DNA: TGTGCCAGCAGCTTAAGCGGAGCGGGGGGTTGGAATGAGCAGTTCTTC
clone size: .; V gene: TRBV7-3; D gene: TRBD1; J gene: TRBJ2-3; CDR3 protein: CASSDNQGATDTQYF; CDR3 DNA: TGTGCCAGCAGCGATAACCAGGGGGCCACAGATACGCAGTATTTT
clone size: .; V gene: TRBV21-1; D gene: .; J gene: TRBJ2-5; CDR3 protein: CAATCQETQYF; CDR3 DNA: TGTGCCGCGACTTGTCAAGAGACCCAGTACTTC
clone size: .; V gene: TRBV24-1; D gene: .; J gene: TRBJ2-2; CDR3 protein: CATRGQTNTGELFF; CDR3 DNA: TGTGCCACCAGAGGACAGACGAACACCGGGGAGCTGTTTTTT
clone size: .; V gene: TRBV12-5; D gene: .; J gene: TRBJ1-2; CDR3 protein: CASGLEGKGDGYTF; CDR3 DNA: TGTGCTAGTGGTTTGGAGGGGAAGGGCGATGGCTACACCTTC
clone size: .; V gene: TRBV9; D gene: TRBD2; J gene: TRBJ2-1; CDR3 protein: CASSVDPSGGYNEQFF; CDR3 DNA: TGTGCCAGCAGCGTAGATCCTAGCGGGGGCTACAATGAGCAGTTCTTC
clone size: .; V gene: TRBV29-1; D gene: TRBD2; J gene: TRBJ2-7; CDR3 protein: CSVLIRASGSLVYEQYF; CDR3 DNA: TGCAGCGTCCTAATCAGGGCTAGCGGGAGTCTTGTCTACGAGCAGTACTTC
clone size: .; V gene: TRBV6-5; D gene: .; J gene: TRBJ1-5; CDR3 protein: CASSLQQGNQPQHF; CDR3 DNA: TGTGCCAGCAGTCTCCAACAGGGAAATCAGCCCCAGCATTTT
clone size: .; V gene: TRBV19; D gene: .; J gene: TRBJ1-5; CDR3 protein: CASSTPGQLTSDQPQHF; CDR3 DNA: TGTGCCAGTAGTACTCCGGGTCAGCTTACTTCGGATCAGCCCCAGCATTTT
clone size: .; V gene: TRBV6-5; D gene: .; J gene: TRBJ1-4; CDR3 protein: CASRERTTNEKLFF; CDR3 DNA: TGTGCCAGCAGGGAGCGGACAACTAATGAAAAACTGTTTTTT
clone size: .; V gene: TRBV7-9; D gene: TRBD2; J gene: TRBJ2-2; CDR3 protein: CASRLRPLAGGELFF; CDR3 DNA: TGTGCCAGCAGACTTAGACCACTAGCGGGAGGGGAGCTGTTTTTT
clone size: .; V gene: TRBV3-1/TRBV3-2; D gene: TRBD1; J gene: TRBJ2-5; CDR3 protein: CASSQKGAQETQYF; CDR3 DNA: TGTGCCAGCAGCCAAAAGGGGGCCCAAGAGACCCAGTACTTC
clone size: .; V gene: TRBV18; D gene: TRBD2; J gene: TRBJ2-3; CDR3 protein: CASSPIKRGQTLTDTQYYF; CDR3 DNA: TGTGCCAGCTCACCAATCAAGCGGGGCCAGACCCTAACAGATACGCAGTATTACTTT
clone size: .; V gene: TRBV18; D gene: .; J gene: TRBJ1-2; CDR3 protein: CASSPGTDPNYGYTF; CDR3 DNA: TGTGCCAGCTCACCCGGGACTGATCCTAACTATGGCTACACCTTC
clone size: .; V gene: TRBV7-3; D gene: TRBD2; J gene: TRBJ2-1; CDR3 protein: CASSLYAGAGEQFF; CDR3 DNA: TGTGCCAGCAGCTTATACGCGGGAGCAGGCGAGCAGTTCTTC
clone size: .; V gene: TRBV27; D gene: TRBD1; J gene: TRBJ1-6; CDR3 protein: CASTQTGSSAPLHF; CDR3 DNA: TGTGCCAGCACTCAGACAGGGAGTAGTGCACCCCTCCACTTT
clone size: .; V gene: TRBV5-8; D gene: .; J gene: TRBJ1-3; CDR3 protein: CASSWLTVSSGNTIYF; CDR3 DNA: TGTGCCAGCAGCTGGCTGACAGTGAGCTCTGGAAACACCATATATTTT
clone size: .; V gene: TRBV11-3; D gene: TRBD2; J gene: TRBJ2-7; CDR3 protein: CASSYPSGRASTVPYEQYF; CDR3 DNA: TGTGCCAGCAGCTATCCTAGCGGGAGGGCCAGTACCGTCCCCTACGAGCAGTACTTC
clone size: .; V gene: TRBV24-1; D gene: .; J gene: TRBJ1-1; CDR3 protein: CATSEAGYTEAFF; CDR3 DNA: TGTGCCACCAGTGAAGCAGGGTACACTGAAGCTTTCTTT
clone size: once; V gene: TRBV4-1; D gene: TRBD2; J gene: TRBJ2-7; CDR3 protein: CASSQLAGGSYEQYF; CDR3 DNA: TGCGCCAGCAGCCAGTTAGCGGGGGGGAGCTACGAGCAGTACTTC
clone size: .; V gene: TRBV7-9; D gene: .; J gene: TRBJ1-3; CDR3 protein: CASSFGQPGNTIYF; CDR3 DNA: TGTGCCAGCAGCTTTGGCCAACCTGGAAACACCATATATTTT
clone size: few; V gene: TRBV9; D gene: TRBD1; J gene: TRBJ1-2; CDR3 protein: CASSVGGTGTGGYTF; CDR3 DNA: TGTGCCAGCAGCGTAGGGGGGACAGGGACGGGTGGCTACACCTTC
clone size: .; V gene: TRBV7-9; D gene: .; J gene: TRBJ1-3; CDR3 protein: CASSLGQRNTIYF; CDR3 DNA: TGTGCCAGCAGCTTAGGACAGAGAAACACCATATATTTT
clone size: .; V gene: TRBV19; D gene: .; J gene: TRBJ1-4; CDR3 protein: CASTLQATNEKLFF; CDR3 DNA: TGTGCCAGTACCTTACAGGCAACTAATGAAAAACTGTTTTTT
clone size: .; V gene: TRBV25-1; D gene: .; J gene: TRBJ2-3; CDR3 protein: CASSGQGPGTDTQYF; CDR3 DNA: TGTGCCAGCAGTGGCCAGGGGCCAGGCACAGATACGCAGTATTTT
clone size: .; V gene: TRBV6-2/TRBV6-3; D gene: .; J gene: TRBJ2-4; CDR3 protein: CASSLTGRLAKNIQYF; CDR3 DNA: TGTGCCAGCAGTTTAACAGGTAGACTAGCCAAAAACATTCAGTACTTC
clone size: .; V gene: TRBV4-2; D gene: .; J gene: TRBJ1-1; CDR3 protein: CASSPWGRSTEAFF; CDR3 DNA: TGTGCCAGCAGCCCATGGGGGAGGAGCACTGAAGCTTTCTTT
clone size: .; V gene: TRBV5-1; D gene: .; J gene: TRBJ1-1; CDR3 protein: CASSFKAGTEAFF; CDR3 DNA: TGCGCCAGCAGCTTCAAGGCGGGAACTGAAGCTTTCTTT
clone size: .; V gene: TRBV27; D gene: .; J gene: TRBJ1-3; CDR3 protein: CASKVRQLGNTIYF; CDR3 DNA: TGTGCCAGCAAGGTGCGGCAGCTTGGAAACACCATATATTTT
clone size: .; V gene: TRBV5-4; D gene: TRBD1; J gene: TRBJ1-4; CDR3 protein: CASSLQGATNEKLFF; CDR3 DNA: TGTGCCAGCAGCTTACAGGGGGCAACTAATGAAAAACTGTTTTTT
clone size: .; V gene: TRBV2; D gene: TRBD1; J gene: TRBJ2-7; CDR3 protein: CANMGQVSSYEQYF; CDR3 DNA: TGTGCCAATATGGGACAGGTGAGCTCCTACGAGCAGTACTTC
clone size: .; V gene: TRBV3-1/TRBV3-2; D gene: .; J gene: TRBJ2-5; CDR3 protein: CASSLYQETQYF; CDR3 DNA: TGTGCCAGCAGCCTATACCAAGAGACCCAGTACTTC
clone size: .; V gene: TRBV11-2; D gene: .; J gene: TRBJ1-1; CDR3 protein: CASSFPYTEAFF; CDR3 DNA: TGTGCCAGCAGCTTCCCTTACACTGAAGCTTTCTTT
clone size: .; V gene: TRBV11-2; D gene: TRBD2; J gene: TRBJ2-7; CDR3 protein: CASSFLAGAPHEQYF; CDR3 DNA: TGTGCCAGCAGCTTCCTAGCGGGAGCCCCCCACGAGCAGTACTTC
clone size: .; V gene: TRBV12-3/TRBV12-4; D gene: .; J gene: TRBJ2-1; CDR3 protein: CASSPDRKQFF; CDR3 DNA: TGTGCCAGCAGTCCTGACAGAAAGCAGTTCTTC
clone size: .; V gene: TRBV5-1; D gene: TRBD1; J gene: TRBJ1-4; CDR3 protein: CASSLGQGFSEKLFF; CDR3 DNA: TGCGCCAGCAGCTTAGGACAGGGGTTTAGTGAAAAACTGTTTTTT
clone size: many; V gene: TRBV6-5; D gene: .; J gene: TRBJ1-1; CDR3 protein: CASSYPQGSNTEAFF; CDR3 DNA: TGTGCCAGCAGTTACCCCCAGGGGTCGAACACTGAAGCTTTCTTT
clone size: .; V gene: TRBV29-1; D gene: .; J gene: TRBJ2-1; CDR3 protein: CSFLGLYNEQFF; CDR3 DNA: TGCAGCTTCCTGGGACTCTACAATGAGCAGTTCTTC
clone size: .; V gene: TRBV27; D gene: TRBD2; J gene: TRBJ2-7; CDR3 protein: CASSPISPPRTSGDEQYF; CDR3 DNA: TGTGCCAGCAGTCCTATCTCACCGCCTCGGACTAGCGGAGATGAGCAGTACTTC
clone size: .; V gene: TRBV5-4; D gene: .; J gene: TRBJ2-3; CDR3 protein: CASSPRTQVIHSTDTQYF; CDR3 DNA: TGTGCCAGCAGCCCCCGAACCCAGGTGATCCATAGCACAGATACGCAGTATTTT
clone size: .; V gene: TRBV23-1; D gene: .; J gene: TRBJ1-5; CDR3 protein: CASNKDLGRRGSGNQPQHF; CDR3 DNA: TGCGCCAGCAACAAAGATTTAGGCAGGAGAGGGAGCGGCAATCAGCCCCAGCATTTT
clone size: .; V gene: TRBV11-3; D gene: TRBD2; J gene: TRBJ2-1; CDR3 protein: CASSLGGLVREQFF; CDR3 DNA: TGTGCCAGCAGCTTAGGAGGACTAGTTAGGGAGCAGTTCTTC
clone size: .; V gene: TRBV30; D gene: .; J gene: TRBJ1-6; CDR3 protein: CAWSLLSQSSYNSPLHF; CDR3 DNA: TGTGCCTGGAGTCTTCTTAGCCAGAGCTCCTATAATTCACCCCTCCACTTT
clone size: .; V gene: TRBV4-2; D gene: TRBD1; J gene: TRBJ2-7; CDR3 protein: CASSQGTGDEQYF; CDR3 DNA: TGTGCCAGCAGCCAAGGGACAGGGGACGAGCAGTACTTC
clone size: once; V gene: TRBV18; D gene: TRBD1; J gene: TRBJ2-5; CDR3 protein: CASSPPWGQIETQYF; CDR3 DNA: TGTGCCAGCTCACCACCGTGGGGACAGATAGAGACCCAGTACTTC
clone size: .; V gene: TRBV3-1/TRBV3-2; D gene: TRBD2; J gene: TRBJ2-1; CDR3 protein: CASSQEGGSTREQFF; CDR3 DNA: TGTGCCAGCAGCCAAGAGGGCGGGAGTACCCGTGAGCAGTTCTTC
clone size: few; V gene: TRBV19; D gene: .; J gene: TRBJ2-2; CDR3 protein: CASSLPGTAREELFF; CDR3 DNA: TGTGCCAGTAGTTTGCCCGGAACCGCCCGGGAGGAGCTGTTTTTT
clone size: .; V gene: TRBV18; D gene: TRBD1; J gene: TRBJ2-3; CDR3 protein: CASSQDRADTQYF; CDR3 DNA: TGTGCCAGCTCACAGGACAGGGCAGATACGCAGTATTTT
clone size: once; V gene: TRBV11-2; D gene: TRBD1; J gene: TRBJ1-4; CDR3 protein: CASSLPGQGREKLFF; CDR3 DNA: TGTGCCAGCAGCTTACCGGGACAGGGGAGGGAAAAACTGTTTTTT
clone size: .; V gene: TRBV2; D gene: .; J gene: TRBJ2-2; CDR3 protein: CASSEQGGELFF; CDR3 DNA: TGTGCCAGCAGTGAACAGGGCGGGGAGCTGTTTTTT
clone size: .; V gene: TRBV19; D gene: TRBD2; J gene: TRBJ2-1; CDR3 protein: CASSIEVAGGPYNEQFF; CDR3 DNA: TGTGCCAGTAGTATAGAAGTAGCGGGAGGGCCCTACAATGAGCAGTTCTTC
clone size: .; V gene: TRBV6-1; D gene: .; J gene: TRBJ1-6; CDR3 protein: CASSDLYNSPLHF; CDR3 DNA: TGTGCCAGCAGTGATCTCTATAATTCACCCCTCCACTTT